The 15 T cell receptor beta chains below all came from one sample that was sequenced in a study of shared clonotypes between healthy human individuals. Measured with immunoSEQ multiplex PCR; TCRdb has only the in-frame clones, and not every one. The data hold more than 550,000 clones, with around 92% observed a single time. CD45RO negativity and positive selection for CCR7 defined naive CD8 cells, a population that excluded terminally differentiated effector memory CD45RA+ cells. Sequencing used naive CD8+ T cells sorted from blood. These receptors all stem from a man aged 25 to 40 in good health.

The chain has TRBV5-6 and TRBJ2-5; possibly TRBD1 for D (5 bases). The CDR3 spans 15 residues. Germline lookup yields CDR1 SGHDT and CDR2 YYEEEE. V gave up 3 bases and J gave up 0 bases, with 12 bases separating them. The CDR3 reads CASSSPRRDQETQYF. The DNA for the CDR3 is TGTGCCAGCAGCTCCCCGCGCAGGGACCAAGAGACCCAGTACTTC.

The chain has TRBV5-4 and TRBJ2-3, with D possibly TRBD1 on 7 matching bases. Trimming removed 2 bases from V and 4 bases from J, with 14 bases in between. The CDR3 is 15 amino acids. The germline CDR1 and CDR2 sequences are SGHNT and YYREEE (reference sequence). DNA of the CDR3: TGTGCCAGCAGCTTCCAGGGGGGTAGCGCAGATACGCAGTATTTT. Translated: CASSFQGGSADTQYF.

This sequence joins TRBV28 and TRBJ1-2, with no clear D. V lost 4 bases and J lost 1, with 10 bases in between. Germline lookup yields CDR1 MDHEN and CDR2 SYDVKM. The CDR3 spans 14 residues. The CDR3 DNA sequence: TGTGCCAGCAGTTCCCCCGGGAATAACTATGGCTACACCTTC. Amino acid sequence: CASSSPGNNYGYTF.

The CDR3 sequence: CASSLGGSGPLGTRNNEQFF. The CDR3 nucleotides are TGTGCCAGCAGTTTAGGGGGTTCAGGGCCCCTCGGAACTCGGAACAATGAGCAGTTCTTC. This rearrangement joins TRBV27 to TRBJ2-1, with D perhaps being TRBD1 or TRBD2 (5 bases each). V was cut by 2 bases and J by 5 bases, with 28 bases left in between. CDR3 length equals 20 residues. CDR1 is MNHEY and CDR2 is SMNVEV in the germline V gene (reference sequence).

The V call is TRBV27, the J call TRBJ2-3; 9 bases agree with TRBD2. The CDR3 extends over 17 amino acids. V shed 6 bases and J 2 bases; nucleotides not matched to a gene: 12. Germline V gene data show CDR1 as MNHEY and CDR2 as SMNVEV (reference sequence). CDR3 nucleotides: TGTGCCAGCAGCCATAGCGAGCGGGAGGCCCCCACAGATACGCAGTATTTT. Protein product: CASSHSEREAPTDTQYF.

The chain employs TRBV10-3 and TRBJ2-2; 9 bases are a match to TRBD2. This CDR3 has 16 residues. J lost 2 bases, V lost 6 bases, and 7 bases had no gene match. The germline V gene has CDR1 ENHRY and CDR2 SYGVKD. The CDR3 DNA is TGTGCCATCAGCGGGGCTAGCGGGGCCAACACCGGGGAGCTGTTTTTT. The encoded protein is CAISGASGANTGELFF.

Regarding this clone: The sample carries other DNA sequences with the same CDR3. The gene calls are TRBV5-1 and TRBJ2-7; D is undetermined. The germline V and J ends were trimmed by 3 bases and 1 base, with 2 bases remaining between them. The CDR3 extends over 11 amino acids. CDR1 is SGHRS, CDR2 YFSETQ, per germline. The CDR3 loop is CASSSSYEQYF. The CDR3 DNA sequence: TGCGCCAGCAGCTCATCCTACGAGCAGTACTTC.

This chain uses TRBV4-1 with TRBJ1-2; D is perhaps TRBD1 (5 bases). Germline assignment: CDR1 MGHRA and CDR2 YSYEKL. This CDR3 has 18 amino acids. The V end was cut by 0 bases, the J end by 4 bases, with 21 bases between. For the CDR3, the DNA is TGCGCCAGCAGCCAAGAGCCGGTCACCCCGTCCGGGACCTATGGCTACACCTTC. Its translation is CASSQEPVTPSGTYGYTF.

CDR3 sequence: CSVTPRGYNEQFF. DNA for the CDR3: TGCAGCGTTACCCCCCGGGGGTACAATGAGCAGTTCTTC. The rearrangement joins TRBV29-1 to TRBJ2-1, with D possibly matching TRBD2 (6 bases). Trimming removed 5 bases from V and 4 bases from J, with 12 bases in between. CDR1 SQVTM and CDR2 ANQGSEA come from the germline V gene. CDR3 length equals 13 residues.

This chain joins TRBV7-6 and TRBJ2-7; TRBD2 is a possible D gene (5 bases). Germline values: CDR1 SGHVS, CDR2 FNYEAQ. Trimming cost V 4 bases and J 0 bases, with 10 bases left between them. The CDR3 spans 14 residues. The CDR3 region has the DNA TGTGCCAGCAGCTCTAACGACTACTCCTACGAGCAGTACTTC. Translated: CASSSNDYSYEQYF.

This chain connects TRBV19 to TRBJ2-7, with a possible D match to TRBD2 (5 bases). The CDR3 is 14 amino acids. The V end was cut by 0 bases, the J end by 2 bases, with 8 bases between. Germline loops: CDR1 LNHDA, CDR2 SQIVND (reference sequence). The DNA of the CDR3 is TGTGCCAGTAGTATAGAACCCGGGGCCTACGAGCAGTACTTC. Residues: CASSIEPGAYEQYF. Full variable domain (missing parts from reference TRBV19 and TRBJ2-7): DGGITQSPKYLFRKEGQNVTLSCEQNLNHDAMYWYRQDPGQGLRLIYYSQIVNDFQKGDIAEGYSVSREKKESFPLTVTSAQKNPTAFYLCASSIEPGAYEQYFGPGTRLTVT.

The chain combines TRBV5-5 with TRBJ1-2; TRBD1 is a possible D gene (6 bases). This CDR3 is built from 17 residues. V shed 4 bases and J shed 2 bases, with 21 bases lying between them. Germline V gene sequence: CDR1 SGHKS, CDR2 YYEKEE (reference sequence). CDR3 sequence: CASSPTTPNDRNYGYTF. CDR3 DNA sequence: TGTGCCAGCAGCCCCACCACCCCAAATGACAGGAACTATGGCTACACCTTC.

CDR3 in amino acids: CASSGQGQFDEQFF. The CDR3 DNA reads as TGTGCCAGCAGTGGACAGGGGCAGTTCGATGAGCAGTTCTTC. This chain uses TRBV27 with TRBJ2-1; 9 positions match TRBD1. Germline CDR1 and CDR2: MNHEY and SMNVEV (reference sequence). This CDR3 contains 14 residues. Germline trimming cut 5 bases from V and 8 bases from J; bases unmatched to any gene: 7.

DNA for the CDR3: TGTGCCAGCAGCGTTGCCGGGACAGGGGGCCTTAGCTCCTACAATGAGCAGTTCTTC. Encoded protein: CASSVAGTGGLSSYNEQFF. V and J are TRBV9 and TRBJ2-1, with TRBD1 identical over 12 bases. Germline lookup yields CDR1 SGDLS and CDR2 YYNGEE. V shed 2 bases, J shed 0 bases, and the junction held 9 bases outside the gene matches. The CDR3 extends over 19 amino acids.

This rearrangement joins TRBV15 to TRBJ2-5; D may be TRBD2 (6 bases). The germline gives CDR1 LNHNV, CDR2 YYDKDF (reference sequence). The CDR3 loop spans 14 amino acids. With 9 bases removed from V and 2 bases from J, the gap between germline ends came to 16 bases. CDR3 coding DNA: TGTGCCACGAAAACGGGGGATGGGCAAGAGACCCAGTACTTC. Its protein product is CATKTGDGQETQYF.